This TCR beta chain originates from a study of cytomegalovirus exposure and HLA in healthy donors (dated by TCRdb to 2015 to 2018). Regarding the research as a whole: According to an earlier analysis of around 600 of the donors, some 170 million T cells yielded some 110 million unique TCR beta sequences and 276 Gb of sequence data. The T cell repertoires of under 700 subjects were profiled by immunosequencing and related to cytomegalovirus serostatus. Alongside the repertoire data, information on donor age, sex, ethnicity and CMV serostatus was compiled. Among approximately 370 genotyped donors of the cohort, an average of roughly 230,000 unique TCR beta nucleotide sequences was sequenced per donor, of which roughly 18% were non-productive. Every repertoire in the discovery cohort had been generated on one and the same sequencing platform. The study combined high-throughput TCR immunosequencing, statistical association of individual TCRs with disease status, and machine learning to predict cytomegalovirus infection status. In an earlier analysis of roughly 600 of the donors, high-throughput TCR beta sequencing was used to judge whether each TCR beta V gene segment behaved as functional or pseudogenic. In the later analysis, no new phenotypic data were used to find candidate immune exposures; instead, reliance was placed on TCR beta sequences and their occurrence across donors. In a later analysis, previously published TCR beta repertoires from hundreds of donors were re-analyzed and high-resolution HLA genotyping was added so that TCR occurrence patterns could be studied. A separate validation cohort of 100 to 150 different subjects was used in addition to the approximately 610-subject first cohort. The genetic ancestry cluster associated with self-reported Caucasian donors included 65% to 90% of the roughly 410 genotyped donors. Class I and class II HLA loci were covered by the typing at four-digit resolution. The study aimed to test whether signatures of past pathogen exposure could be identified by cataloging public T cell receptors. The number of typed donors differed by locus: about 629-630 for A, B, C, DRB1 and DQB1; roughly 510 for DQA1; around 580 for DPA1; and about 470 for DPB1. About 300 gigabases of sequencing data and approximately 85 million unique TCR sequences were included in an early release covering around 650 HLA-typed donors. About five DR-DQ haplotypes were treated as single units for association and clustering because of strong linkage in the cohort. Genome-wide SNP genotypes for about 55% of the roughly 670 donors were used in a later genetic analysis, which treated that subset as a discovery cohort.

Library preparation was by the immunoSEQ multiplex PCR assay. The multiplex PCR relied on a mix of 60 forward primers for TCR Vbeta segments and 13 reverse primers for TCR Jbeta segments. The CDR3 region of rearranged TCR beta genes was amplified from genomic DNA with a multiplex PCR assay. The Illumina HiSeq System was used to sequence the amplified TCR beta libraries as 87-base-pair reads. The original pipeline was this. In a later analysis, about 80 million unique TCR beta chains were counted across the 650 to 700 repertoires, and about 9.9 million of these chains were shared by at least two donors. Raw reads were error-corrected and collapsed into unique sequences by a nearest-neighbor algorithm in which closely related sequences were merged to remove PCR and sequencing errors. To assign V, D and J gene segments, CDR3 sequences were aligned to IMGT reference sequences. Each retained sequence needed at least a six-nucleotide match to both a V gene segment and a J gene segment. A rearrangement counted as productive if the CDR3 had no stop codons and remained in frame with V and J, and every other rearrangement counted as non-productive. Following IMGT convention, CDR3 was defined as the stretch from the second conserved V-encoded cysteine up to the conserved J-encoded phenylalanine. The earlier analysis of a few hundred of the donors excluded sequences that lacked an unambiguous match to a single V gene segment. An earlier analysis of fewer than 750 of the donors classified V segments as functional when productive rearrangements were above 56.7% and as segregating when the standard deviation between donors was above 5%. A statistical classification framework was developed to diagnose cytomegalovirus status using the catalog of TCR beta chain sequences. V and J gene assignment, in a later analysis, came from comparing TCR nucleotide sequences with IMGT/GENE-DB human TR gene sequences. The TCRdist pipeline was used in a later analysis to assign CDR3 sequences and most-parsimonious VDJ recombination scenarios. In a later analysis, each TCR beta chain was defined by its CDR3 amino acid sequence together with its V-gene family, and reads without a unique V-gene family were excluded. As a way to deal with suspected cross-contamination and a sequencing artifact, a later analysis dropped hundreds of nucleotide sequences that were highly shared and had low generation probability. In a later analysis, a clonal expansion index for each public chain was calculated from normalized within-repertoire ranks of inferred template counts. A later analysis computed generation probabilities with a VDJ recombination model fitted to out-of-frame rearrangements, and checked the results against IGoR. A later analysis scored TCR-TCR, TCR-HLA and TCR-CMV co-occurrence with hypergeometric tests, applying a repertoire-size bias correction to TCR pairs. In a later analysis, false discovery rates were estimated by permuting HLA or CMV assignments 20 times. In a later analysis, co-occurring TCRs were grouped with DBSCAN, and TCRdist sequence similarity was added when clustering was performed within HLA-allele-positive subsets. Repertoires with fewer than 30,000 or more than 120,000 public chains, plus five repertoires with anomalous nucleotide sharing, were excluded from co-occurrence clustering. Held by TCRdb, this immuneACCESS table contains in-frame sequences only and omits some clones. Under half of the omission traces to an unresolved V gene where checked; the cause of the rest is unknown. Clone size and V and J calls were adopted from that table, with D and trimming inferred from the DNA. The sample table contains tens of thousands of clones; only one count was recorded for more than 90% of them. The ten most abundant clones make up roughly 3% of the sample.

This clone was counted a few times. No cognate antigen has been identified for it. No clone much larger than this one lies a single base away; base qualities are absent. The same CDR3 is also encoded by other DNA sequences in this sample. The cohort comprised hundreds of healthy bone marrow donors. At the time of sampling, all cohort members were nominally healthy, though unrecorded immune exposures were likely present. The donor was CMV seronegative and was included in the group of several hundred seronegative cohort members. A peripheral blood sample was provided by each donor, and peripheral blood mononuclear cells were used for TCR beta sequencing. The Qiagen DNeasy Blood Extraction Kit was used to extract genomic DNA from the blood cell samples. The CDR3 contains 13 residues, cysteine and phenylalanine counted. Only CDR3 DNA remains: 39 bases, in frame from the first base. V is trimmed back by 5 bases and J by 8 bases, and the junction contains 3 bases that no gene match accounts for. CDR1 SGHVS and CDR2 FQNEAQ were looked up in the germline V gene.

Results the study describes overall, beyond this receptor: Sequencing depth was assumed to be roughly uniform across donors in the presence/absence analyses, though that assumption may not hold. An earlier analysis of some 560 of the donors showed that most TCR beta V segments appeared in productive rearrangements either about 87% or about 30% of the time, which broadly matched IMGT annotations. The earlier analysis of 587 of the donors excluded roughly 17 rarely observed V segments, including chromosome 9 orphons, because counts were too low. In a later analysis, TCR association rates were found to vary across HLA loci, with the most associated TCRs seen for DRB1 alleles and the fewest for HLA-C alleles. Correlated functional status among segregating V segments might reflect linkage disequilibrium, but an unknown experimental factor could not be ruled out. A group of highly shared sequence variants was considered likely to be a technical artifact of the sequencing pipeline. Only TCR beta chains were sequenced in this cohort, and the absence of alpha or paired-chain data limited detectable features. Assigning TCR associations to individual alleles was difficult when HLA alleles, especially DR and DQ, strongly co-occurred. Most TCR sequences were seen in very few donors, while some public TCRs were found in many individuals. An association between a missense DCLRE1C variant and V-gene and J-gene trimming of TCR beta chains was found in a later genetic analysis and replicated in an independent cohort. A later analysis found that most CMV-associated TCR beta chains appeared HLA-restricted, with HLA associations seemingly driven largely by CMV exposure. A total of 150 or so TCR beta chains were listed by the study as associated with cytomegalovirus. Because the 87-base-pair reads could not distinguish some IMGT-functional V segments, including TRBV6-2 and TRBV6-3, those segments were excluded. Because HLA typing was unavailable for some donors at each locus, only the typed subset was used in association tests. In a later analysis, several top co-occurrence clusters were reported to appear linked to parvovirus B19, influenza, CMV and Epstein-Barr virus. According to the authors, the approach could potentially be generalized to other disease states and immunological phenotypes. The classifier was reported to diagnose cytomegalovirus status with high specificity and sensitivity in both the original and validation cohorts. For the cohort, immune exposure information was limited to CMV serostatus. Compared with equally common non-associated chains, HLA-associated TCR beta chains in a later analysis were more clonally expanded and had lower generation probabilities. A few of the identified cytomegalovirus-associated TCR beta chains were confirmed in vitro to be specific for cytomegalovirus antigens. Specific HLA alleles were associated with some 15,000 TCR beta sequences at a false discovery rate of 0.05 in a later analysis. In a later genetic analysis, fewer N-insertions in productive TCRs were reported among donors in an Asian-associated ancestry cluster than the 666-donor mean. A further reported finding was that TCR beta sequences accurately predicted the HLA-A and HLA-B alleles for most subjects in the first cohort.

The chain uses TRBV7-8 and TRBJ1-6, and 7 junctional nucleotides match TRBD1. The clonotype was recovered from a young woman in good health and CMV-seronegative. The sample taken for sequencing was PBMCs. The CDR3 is CASSIGTDSPLHF. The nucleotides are TGTGCCAGCAGCATCGGGACAGATTCACCCCTCCACTTT. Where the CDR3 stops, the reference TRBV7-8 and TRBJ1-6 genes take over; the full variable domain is GAGVSQSPRYKVAKRGQDVALRCDPISGHVSLFWYQQALGQGPEFLTYFQNEAQLDKSGLPSDRFFAERPEGSVSTLKIQRTQQEDSAVYLCASSIGTDSPLHFGNGTRLTVT.